The next 16 T cell receptor beta chains were all read from a single sample in a study of T-cell reconstitution after alpha-beta-depleted transplantation in children (dated by TCRdb to 2016 to 2018). The time point label corresponds to: day 60 (about 2 months) after transplantation. The treatment or condition label corresponds to: allogeneic hematopoietic cell transplantation with graft depleted of TCRalphabeta T cells and CD19 B cells. The library was made by PCR. Sequencing was carried out with an Illumina HiSeq 2500. TCR libraries were prepared with molecular barcoding, using unique molecular identifiers to normalize TCRbeta repertoire quantification. The public reads were run again by TCRdb, first through fastp at Q25 and then through MiXCR, and only productive beta chains were kept. Identical CDR3 protein sequences are pooled into one entry, listed with their most common genes and DNA. The sample table lists around 94,000 distinct CDR3 sequences, 4.5% to 7.5% of them with a count of one. The ten largest make up 6.1% of the sample.

Here the sequenced sample was PBMCs, mostly from graft donor cells, taken 60 days after TCRalphabeta/CD19-depleted stem cell transplant. The receptor set was obtained from a female patient aged 2-10 years who had a stem cell transplant for Fanconi anemia, so the T cells may come from the graft donor.

The rearrangement uses TRBV25-1 and TRBJ2-5, with 12 bases identical to TRBD2. J gave up 4 bases and V 5 bases, and 23 bases lay outside the gene matches. CDR3 length: 21 residues. Looked up from germline, CDR1 is MGHDK and CDR2 is SYGVNS. The CDR3 bases are TGTGCCAGCAGTACTACTCTAGGACTAGCGGGGAGTGGGAGGCTCGGAGAGACCCAGTACTTC. This translates into CASSTTLGLAGSGRLGETQYF. The variable domain in full, with the rest retrieved from reference TRBV25-1 and TRBJ2-5, is EADIYQTPRYLVIGTGKKITLECSQTMGHDKMYWYQQDPGMELHLIHYSYGVNSTEKGDLSSESTVSRIRTEHFPLTLESARPSHTSQYLCASSTTLGLAGSGRLGETQYFGPGTRLLVL.

Ten or more counts support this clonotype. V usage is TRBV28 and J usage is TRBJ2-3; D may be TRBD1 (5 bases). The CDR3 length is 13 residues. Trimming stripped 6 bases from V and 4 bases from J, with 11 bases between. The germline CDR1 and CDR2 sequences are MDHEN and SYDVKM. In DNA form, the CDR3 reads TGTGCCAGCAGACCAGGGTTGCCAGATACGCAGTATTTT. Protein product: CASRPGLPDTQYF.

In its sample, this clonotype was seen many times. V and J are TRBV21-1 and TRBJ2-3; TRBD2, the table's D call, lacks a check against the DNA. TRBV21-1 has pseudogene status. This CDR3 contains 19 residues. CDR3 sequence: CASSKGRDPPRVHTDTQYF. The CDR3 nucleotides read TGTGCCAGCAGCAAGGGGAGGGACCCCCCCCGGGTTCACACAGATACGCAGTATTTT.

About this clonotype itself: Since a much larger clone is just one base distant, this may be a read error. The chain is built from TRBV14 and TRBJ2-7; a possible D gene is TRBD1 (5 bases). CDR3 length: 13 residues. CDR1 and CDR2 (germline): SGHDN, FVKESK. The CDR3 coding sequence is TGTGCCGGCAGCCACAGGAGCTCCTACGAGCAGTACTTC. This codes for CAGSHRSSYEQYF.

As for this clonotype: Relative to the germline gene, one junction end is altered; a read error may explain this. This chain joins TRBV20-1 and TRBJ2-1; perhaps TRBD2 as D (6 bases). The CDR3 contains 16 residues. Germline V CDR1 and CDR2: DFQATT, SNEGSKA (reference sequence). CDR3 region: CIARRGSGAHYNEQFF. Here the CDR3 DNA reads TGCATTGCTAGAAGGGGTAGCGGAGCCCATTACAATGAGCAGTTCTTC.

V gene TRBV7-3 combines with J gene TRBJ2-3; 7 nucleotides line up with TRBD2. V shed 1 base, J shed 4 bases, and the junction held 2 bases outside the gene matches. Germline CDR1 reads SGHTA; CDR2 reads FQGTGA. The CDR3 extends over 14 amino acids. The CDR3 nucleotides are TGTGCCAGCAGCTTAATGCGGGAGTCAGATACGCAGTATTTT. Translation gives CASSLMRESDTQYF.

This clonotype was seen only a few times. J is TRBJ1-2 and V is TRBV10-3; D is unclear. Germline V gene data show CDR1 as ENHRY and CDR2 as SYGVKD. Trimming cost V 3 bases and J 1 base, with 9 bases left between them. The CDR3 runs to 14 residues. The CDR3 DNA reads as TGTGCCATCAGTGAAGGTACATATAACTATGGCTACACCTTC. Amino acids: CAISEGTYNYGYTF.

The chain has TRBV19 and TRBJ1-1; TRBD1 might be the D (5 bases). The V and J ends lost 2 bases and 5 bases respectively, with 12 bases between them. The germline V gene has CDR1 LNHDA and CDR2 SQIVND (reference sequence). The CDR3 is 14 amino acids. The CDR3 region is CASSIWGGMTEAFF. The CDR3, as DNA: TGTGCCAGTAGTATATGGGGGGGAATGACTGAAGCTTTCTTT.

The genes are TRBV7-9 and TRBJ2-7; maybe TRBD2 (6 bases). Germline CDR1 and CDR2: SEHNR and FQNEAQ (reference sequence). V was shortened by 2 bases and J by 3 bases, with 11 bases between the two germline ends. The CDR3 totals 14 residues. CDR3 bases: TGTGCCAGCAGCTTAAGGGACTCCAGCTACGAGCAGTACTTC. This sequence encodes CASSLRDSSYEQYF. Together with reference TRBV7-9 and TRBJ2-7, the CDR3 gives the full variable domain: DTGVSQNPRHKITKRGQNVTFRCDPISEHNRLYWYRQTLGQGPEFLTYFQNEAQLEKSRLLSDRFSAERPKGSFSTLEIQRTEQGDSAMYLCASSLRDSSYEQYFGPGTRLTVT.

This clonotype was seen many times. V is TRBV12-3 or TRBV12-4 and J is TRBJ2-5; 8 bases are shared with TRBD2. V lost 1 base to trimming and J lost 4 bases; unmatched junction nucleotides: 8. The CDR3 length is 16 residues. CDR3: CASSLVLGLAGETQYF. DNA for the CDR3: TGTGCCAGCAGTTTAGTATTAGGGCTAGCGGGAGAGACCCAGTACTTC.

This clonotype has at least ten counts. V and J are TRBV20-1 and TRBJ2-3; no definite D call. Trimming took off 3 bases at V and 4 bases at J, with 8 bases between the two ends. CDR3 length equals 12 residues. Looked up from germline, CDR1 is DFQATT and CDR2 is SNEGSKA (reference sequence). This CDR3 is CSASWVADTQYF. In DNA, the CDR3 is TGCAGTGCTAGCTGGGTCGCAGATACGCAGTATTTT.

This clonotype was detected only a few times. The chain is built from TRBV28 and TRBJ1-5; D remains ambiguous. Trimming cost V 2 bases and J 0 bases, with 8 bases left between them. This CDR3 is 15 amino acids long. CDR1 is MDHEN and CDR2 is SYDVKM in the germline V gene. This CDR3 reads CASSLQVYSNQPQHF. CDR3 nucleotide sequence: TGTGCCAGCAGTTTACAGGTTTATAGCAATCAGCCCCAGCATTTT.

This chain joins TRBV12-3 or TRBV12-4 and TRBJ2-5, with 9 bases aligning to TRBD1. This CDR3 is built from 14 residues. V lost 2 bases and J lost 5; bases outside the gene matches: 3. The CDR3 region is CASSLYRGLETQYF. The CDR3 DNA sequence: TGTGCCAGCAGTTTATACAGGGGGCTGGAGACCCAGTACTTC.

This clonotype was seen at least ten times. The rearrangement uses TRBV3-1 and TRBJ2-3; 13 bases are a match to TRBD2. CDR1 is LGHDT, CDR2 YNNKEL, per germline (reference sequence). The CDR3 sequence is 18 residues long. The V segment lost 0 bases and the J segment 5 bases; nucleotides outside the gene matches: 8. Here the CDR3 DNA reads TGTGCCAGCAGCCAAGATGGTCGGACTAGCGGGGGCGGAGATACGCAGTATTTT. Translated: CASSQDGRTSGGGDTQYF.

This clonotype was counted a few times. This chain joins TRBV9 and TRBJ2-1, with D uncertain. The germline V gene has CDR1 SGDLS and CDR2 YYNGEE. This CDR3 region has 14 residues. The ends were cut back, 2 bases at V and 8 bases at J, with 14 bases in the middle. In DNA, the CDR3 is TGTGCCAGCAGCGTGGCTGGGGTTAGTCATGAGCAGTTCTTC. It translates to CASSVAGVSHEQFF. The entire variable domain, with the rest obtained from reference TRBV9 and TRBJ2-1, is as follows: DSGVTQTPKHLITATGQRVTLRCSPRSGDLSVYWYQQSLDQGLQFLIQYYNGEERAKGNILERFSAQQFPDLHSELNLSSLELGDSALYFCASSVAGVSHEQFFGPGTRLTVL.

This clonotype appeared many times. The chain employs TRBV6-5 and TRBJ2-4; 8 bases map to TRBD2. Germline CDR1 reads MNHEY; CDR2 reads SVGAGI. This CDR3 spans 15 amino acids. The junction had 6 bases not matched to a gene; V was cut back by 7 bases and J by 1 base. CDR3 nucleotides: TGTGCCAGCACCGGGAGGGCTCAGGCCAAAAACATTCAGTACTTC. Residues: CASTGRAQAKNIQYF.